This entry is about one T cell receptor beta chain. The antigen is unknown. The data are from a study of STAT5B mutations in CD4+ large granular lymphocyte leukemia. Study-wide results and caveats: Approximately 25% of private leukemic clonotypes occurred rarely in other patients' non-leukemic repertoires. Patient CD4-sorted repertoires looked more clonal than healthy CD4+ repertoires, even without putative leukemic clones. Top patient clones used TRBV06 genes more often: 8/27 versus 2/35 in controls.

TCRdb's table, derived via immunoSEQ multiplex PCR, lists solely in-frame clones and lacks some. The table shows fewer than 35,000 clones, with 70% to 75% occurring only once. This CDR3 is built from 11 residues. CDR1 and CDR2 (germline): SGHAT, FQNNGV. V was cut by 6 bases and J by 8 bases, with 10 bases left in between. The specimen sequenced was CD4+ T cells from blood buffy coats. The clonotype originates from a human donor in good health. The chain is built from TRBV11-2 and TRBJ1-2; tentative D call: TRBD1 (6 bases). The CDR3 bases are TGTGCCAGCAGTAGAACAGGGGGCTACACCTTC. This translates into CASSRTGGYTF.